This T cell receptor (beta chain) was identified during a study of blood T cell repertoires in COVID-19. Across the whole study: Donors in the United States, Italy and Spain gave samples during acute or convalescent COVID-19. Sources were T cells, B-cell-depleted T cells, or PBMCs; the material itself was cDNA or gDNA.

Original handling: Amplification of reference gene primers was used by the study to estimate nucleated cell counts. The data were produced by immunoSEQ multiplex PCR, yet TCRdb's version contains in-frame clones alone and is incomplete. V and J calls and clone size come straight from that table; D and trimming were deduced from the DNA. The sample records 210,000 or so clones, roughly 80% being singletons. With 2 bases removed from V and 7 bases from J, the gap between germline ends came to 7 bases. The CDR3 has 12 amino acids. Germline-derived CDR1 and CDR2 are SGDLS and YYNGEE. The material sequenced was peripheral blood. This chain links TRBV9 with TRBJ2-1, with TRBD2 as a possible D gene (6 bases). The receptor's source is a human donor in a cohort sampled during active COVID-19. As DNA, the CDR3 is TGTGCCAGCAGCGTTGGACTAAATGAGCAGTTCTTC. Translated: CASSVGLNEQFF.